These T cell receptor beta chains were read from a single sample in a study of immune characterization of retroperitoneal liposarcoma. TCRdb independently ran MiXCR on the PCR reads; one entry per CDR3 protein. In the table there are roughly 11,000 distinct CDR3 sequences, over 20% of which are singletons. Material: blood. Receptor source: a female donor with retroperitoneal liposarcoma. Each CDR3 is given with its conserved first and last residue. The D gene is left open where the match is weak. Clone size, where shown, is once, few, many, or a class for clones that have expanded.

>few|TRBV27|TRBJ2-7|NA
TGTGCCAGCAGTTTGACGGACGGGGAACAGTACTTC
CASSLTDGEQYF
>few|TRBV6-1|TRBJ2-1|TRBD1
TGTGCCAGCAGTCAACAGGGGGCCCCCTACAATGAGCAGTTCTTC
CASSQQGAPYNEQFF
>NA|TRBV7-8|TRBJ1-1|TRBD1
TGTGCCAGCAAGGACAGGGGGCATAATGAAGCTTTCTTT
CASKDRGHNEAFF
>NA|TRBV6-1|TRBJ1-1|NA
TGTGCCCCCCGGACGGGGAGGTTCACTGAAGCTTTCTTT
CAPRTGRFTEAFF
>NA|TRBV4-1|TRBJ2-1|NA
TGCGCCAGCAGCCAAGCGGGCAGACACAATGAGCAGTTCTTC
CASSQAGRHNEQFF
>many|TRBV6-1|TRBJ2-7|TRBD1
TGTGCCAGCAGTAAGTGGGGACAGCCCGACTACAATGAGCAGTACTTC
CASSKWGQPDYNEQYF
>few|TRBV12-3/TRBV12-4|TRBJ1-3|TRBD1
TGTGCCAGCAGTTCCCCGACAGGGGCCATCTCTGGAAACACCATATATTTT
CASSSPTGAISGNTIYF
>NA|TRBV5-1|TRBJ2-2|TRBD1
TGCGCCAGCAGCCCTAAGGGGGCGACCCAGCCCGGGGAGCTGTTTTTT
CASSPKGATQPGELFF
>medium-sized|TRBV7-2|TRBJ2-1|NA
TGTGCCAGCAGCTTGAGAACCTCCTACAATGAGCAGTTCTTC
CASSLRTSYNEQFF
>few|TRBV23-1|TRBJ2-1|TRBD2
TGCGCCAGCAGTCACGGGACTAGCGGAGAGACCCAGTTCTTC
CASSHGTSGETQFF